The 29 T cell receptor beta chains given below trace back to one sample, sequenced in a study of control samples from healthy donors and cancer patients. Assay used: immunoSEQ multiplex PCR; TCRdb lists only in-frame clones, some missing. The sample holds 85,000 to 90,000 clones; more than 70% are singletons and the top ten take less than 2.5%. Sequenced input: blood. The receptors were sampled from a woman in her thirties or forties in good health.

This chain joins TRBV7-2 and TRBJ1-2, with D uncertain. The CDR3 sequence is 15 residues long. V dropped 2 bases and J dropped 0 bases, with 10 bases sitting between them. Germline V CDR1 and CDR2: SGHTA, FQGNSA. The CDR3 reads CASSLQAGANYGYTF. CDR3 nucleotides: TGTGCCAGCAGCTTACAGGCAGGAGCTAACTATGGCTACACCTTC.

The chain links TRBV4-1 to TRBJ2-7; D remains unclear. Germline lookup yields CDR1 MGHRA and CDR2 YSYEKL. The V end was cut by 0 bases, the J end by 1 base, with 10 bases between. The CDR3 length is 15 residues. In DNA, the CDR3 is TGCGCCAGCAGCCAAGAATGGAGCCAGTCCTACGAGCAGTACTTC. This gives the protein CASSQEWSQSYEQYF.

V and J are TRBV2 and TRBJ1-4; D is unclear. This CDR3 comprises 15 residues. V gave up 0 bases and J gave up 7 bases, with 12 bases separating them. From germline, CDR1 is SNHLY and CDR2 FYNNEI. The CDR3 bases are TGTGCCAGCAGTGAAGCTACTAACGGACGTGAAAAACTGTTTTTT. Encoded protein: CASSEATNGREKLFF.

This clone appeared a single time. This chain connects TRBV4-2 to TRBJ2-6, with 8 bases aligning to TRBD1. The CDR3 is 19 residues long. Germline loops: CDR1 LGHNA, CDR2 YNFKEQ. Germline trimming cut 1 base from V and 0 bases from J; bases unmatched to any gene: 8. The CDR3 nucleotides read TGTGCCAGCAGCCAAGCCCCGGGACAGGTTCCCTCTGGGGCCAACGTCCTGACTTTC. Translating it yields CASSQAPGQVPSGANVLTF.

V gene TRBV30 combines with J gene TRBJ1-2, with 7 bases that match TRBD1. V lost 4 bases to trimming and J lost 1 base; unmatched junction nucleotides: 15. The CDR3 runs to 17 residues. The germline V gene has CDR1 GTSNPN and CDR2 SVGIG (reference sequence). The CDR3 loop reads CAWMLAGGVAFNYGYTF. The DNA of the CDR3 is TGTGCCTGGATGCTCGCAGGGGGGGTAGCATTTAACTATGGCTACACCTTC.

The chain uses TRBV5-4 and TRBJ2-2, with D possibly matching TRBD1 (6 bases). The CDR3 contains 15 residues. The V gene lost 0 bases and the J gene lost 4 bases, with 10 bases spanning the gap. Per the germline V gene, CDR1 is SGHNT and CDR2 is YYREEE (reference sequence). CDR3 sequence: CASSLGSDSTGELFF. The CDR3 region has the DNA TGTGCCAGCAGCTTGGGATCGGACAGCACCGGGGAGCTGTTTTTT.

The CDR3 DNA follows: TGTGCCAGCAGGGAGACAGGGGGCAGAGAGACCCAGTACTTC. This encodes CASRETGGRETQYF. The chain joins TRBV28 to TRBJ2-5; 10 bases are a match to TRBD1. With V trimmed by 6 bases and J by 4 bases, 5 bases remained unmatched. The CDR3 contains 14 residues. Per the germline V gene, CDR1 is MDHEN and CDR2 is SYDVKM.

The V call is TRBV4-2, the J call TRBJ2-2; weak D call: TRBD2 (5 bases). CDR3 length: 17 amino acids. V was shortened by 0 bases and J by 0 bases, with 11 bases between the two germline ends. Germline V gene lookup returns CDR1 LGHNA and CDR2 YNFKEQ. CDR3 sequence (DNA): TGTGCCAGCAGCCAAGAAGGGATAGCGACGAACACCGGGGAGCTGTTTTTT. Translated, it gives CASSQEGIATNTGELFF.

This clone occurred once. The rearrangement uses TRBV27 and TRBJ2-2, with 10 bases identical to TRBD1. This CDR3 has 18 residues. The junction had 11 bases not matched to a gene; V was cut back by 5 bases and J by 2 bases. CDR1 and CDR2 from the germline V gene are MNHEY and SMNVEV (reference sequence). This CDR3 reads CASSPDTRDRGNTGELFF. In DNA, the CDR3 is TGTGCCAGCAGTCCAGATACCCGGGACAGGGGAAACACCGGGGAGCTGTTTTTT.

This clone is a singleton in its sample. The rearrangement joins TRBV6-5 to TRBJ1-2, with 12 nucleotides matching TRBD1. This CDR3 is 14 amino acids long. J lost 8 bases, V lost 6 bases, and 7 bases had no gene match. Germline V gene lookup returns CDR1 MNHEY and CDR2 SVGAGI. DNA for the CDR3: TGTGCCAGCAGAGCTCGGGACAGGGGGCACGGCTACACCTTC. Translated: CASRARDRGHGYTF.

About this clone itself: At the DNA level, this CDR3 is encoded by other sequences in the same sample as well. The rearrangement uses TRBV11-3 and TRBJ1-1, with D possibly matching TRBD1 (5 bases). The CDR3 runs 13 residues. CDR1 is SGHNT, CDR2 YENEEA, per germline. The V end was cut by 3 bases, the J end by 0 bases, with 5 bases between. This CDR3 reads CASSLGVNTEAFF. In nucleotides, the CDR3 is TGTGCCAGCAGCTTGGGGGTGAACACTGAAGCTTTCTTT. The full variable domain, its missing parts supplied by reference TRBV11-3 and TRBJ1-1, is EAGVVQSPRYKIIEKKQPVAFWCNPISGHNTLYWYLQNLGQGPELLIRYENEEAVDDSQLPKDRFSAERLKGVDSTLKIQPAELGDSAVYLCASSLGVNTEAFFGQGTRLTVV.

The rearrangement links TRBV12-3 or TRBV12-4 to TRBJ2-7; D is uncertain. This CDR3 has 11 amino acids. V lost 5 bases and J lost 5, with 7 bases in between. The chain's CDR3 is CASSNNNEQYF. The CDR3, as DNA: TGTGCCAGCAGTAATAACAACGAGCAGTACTTC.

The rearrangement links TRBV5-4 to TRBJ1-2, with a tentative D call TRBD1 (5 bases). The CDR3 is made up of 14 amino acids. Germline-derived CDR1 and CDR2 are SGHNT and YYREEE (reference sequence). V was trimmed by 0 bases and J by 8 bases, leaving 14 bases between them. This chain's CDR3 is CASSLVGALDGYTF. Written as DNA, the CDR3 is TGTGCCAGCAGCTTGGTAGGGGCATTGGACGGCTACACCTTC.

A note on this clone: Other nucleotide sequences in the sample specify the same CDR3. The rearrangement joins TRBV6-4 to TRBJ2-3; 10 positions match TRBD2. J gave up 4 bases and V 2 bases, and 0 bases lay outside the gene matches. The CDR3 has 14 amino acids. Germline assignment: CDR1 MRHNA and CDR2 SNTAGT. CDR3 sequence reads: CASSDSGGADTQYF. CDR3 nucleotides: TGTGCCAGCAGTGACAGCGGGGGGGCAGATACGCAGTATTTT.

J is TRBJ2-7 and V is TRBV30, with unresolved D. CDR1 and CDR2 (germline): GTSNPN, SVGIG (reference sequence). V dropped 2 bases and J dropped 5 bases, with 10 bases sitting between them. The CDR3 runs 12 residues. DNA of the CDR3: TGTGCCTGGAGTTCTGGGCCGGACGAGCAGTACTTC. It yields the protein CAWSSGPDEQYF.

The chain is built from TRBV6-6 and TRBJ1-1; D is ambiguous. The CDR3 is 14 residues long. The ends were cut back, 6 bases at V and 0 bases at J, with 11 bases in the middle. Germline V lookup: CDR1 MNHNY, CDR2 SVGAGI (reference sequence). CDR3 in amino acids: CASSPGVLNTEAFF. As DNA, the CDR3 is TGTGCCAGCAGCCCCGGAGTACTGAACACTGAAGCTTTCTTT.

The chain couples TRBV19 to TRBJ2-1; the match to TRBD2 covers 11 bases. V trimming: 4 bases; J trimming: 9 bases; junction bases outside the gene matches: 8. The CDR3 spans 15 residues. Germline values: CDR1 LNHDA, CDR2 SQIVND (reference sequence). The CDR3 nucleotides are TGTGCCAGTAGTACTCTCCCGGGACTAGCGGTTGAGCAGTTCTTC. Translation gives CASSTLPGLAVEQFF. Using reference TRBV19 and TRBJ2-1 for the parts outside the CDR3, the full variable domain is DGGITQSPKYLFRKEGQNVTLSCEQNLNHDAMYWYRQDPGQGLRLIYYSQIVNDFQKGDIAEGYSVSREKKESFPLTVTSAQKNPTAFYLCASSTLPGLAVEQFFGPGTRLTVL.

This chain connects TRBV24-1 to TRBJ2-6; tentative D call: TRBD1 (5 bases). Per the germline V gene, CDR1 is KGHDR and CDR2 is SFDVKD. V lost 7 bases and J lost 1, with 10 bases in between. The CDR3 spans 15 residues. CDR3 loop: CATSNPGSGANVLTF. CDR3 DNA: TGTGCCACCAGCAATCCAGGGTCTGGGGCCAACGTCCTGACTTTC.

The V gene is TRBV29-1, the J gene TRBJ1-1; no reliable D call. V lost 7 bases, J lost 5 bases, and 14 bases lay in between. CDR1 is SQVTM and CDR2 is ANQGSEA in the germline V gene. CDR3 length: 12 residues. Here the CDR3 DNA reads TGCAGCGCTCGAGGATGGGAAACTGAAGCTTTCTTT. Amino acid sequence: CSARGWETEAFF.

Remarks on this clone: One end of the junction varies from germline; a read error may be responsible. The chain joins TRBV13 to TRBJ2-1; TRBD2 matches at 11 bases. Looked up from germline, CDR1 is PRHDT and CDR2 is FYEKMQ (reference sequence). This CDR3 comprises 19 residues. CDR3 in DNA: TGTGCCAGCAGCTCAATCGGGACTAGCGGTTATAGCTCCTACAATGGGCAGTTCTTC. Its protein product is CASSSIGTSGYSSYNGQFF.

V usage is TRBV13 and J usage is TRBJ1-3, with D maybe TRBD1 (5 bases). Germline CDR1 reads PRHDT; CDR2 reads FYEKMQ (reference sequence). The ends were cut back, 5 bases at V and 11 bases at J, with 10 bases in the middle. The CDR3 has 11 amino acids. The CDR3 coding sequence is TGTGCCAGCAGCCGGGCAGGGCCCATATATTTT. Protein product: CASSRAGPIYF. The whole variable domain, filled in from reference TRBV13 and TRBJ1-3, reads AAGVIQSPRHLIKEKRETATLKCYPIPRHDTVYWYQQGPGQDPQFLISFYEKMQSDKGSIPDRFSAQQFSDYHSELNMSSLELGDSALYFCASSRAGPIYFGEGSWLTVV.

This chain links TRBV5-1 with TRBJ2-3, with 15 bases matching TRBD2. The CDR3 runs 20 residues. In germline, CDR1 is SGHRS, CDR2 YFSETQ. V shed 6 bases and J 4 bases; nucleotides not matched to a gene: 18. The CDR3 region has the DNA TGCGCCAGCACCCAGAGTAGGACTAGCGGGGGGGTAATGAGGCCAGATACGCAGTATTTT. Translated: CASTQSRTSGGVMRPDTQYF.

The chain carries TRBV19 and TRBJ1-2, with D tentatively TRBD1 (6 bases). The CDR3 has 13 residues. CDR1 and CDR2 (germline): LNHDA, SQIVND (reference sequence). Trimming shortened V by 6 bases and J by 2 bases, and 10 bases separated the two germline ends. CDR3 sequence: CASRIQGNYGYTF. Written as DNA, the CDR3 is TGTGCCAGTAGGATCCAGGGGAACTATGGCTACACCTTC.

The rearrangement uses TRBV5-4 and TRBJ1-1; D is perhaps TRBD1 (5 bases). The germline V gene has CDR1 SGHNT and CDR2 YYREEE (reference sequence). The V gene lost 4 bases and the J gene lost 3 bases, with 19 bases spanning the gap. The CDR3 covers 16 residues. The CDR3 DNA reads TGTGCCAGCAGCGATTGGGGGGTAGGGATAGACACTGAAGCTTTCTTT. Translated, it gives CASSDWGVGIDTEAFF.

This chain uses TRBV3-1 (or the pseudogene TRBV3-2) with TRBJ1-6; perhaps TRBD1 as D (5 bases). Germline-derived CDR1 and CDR2 are LGHDT and YNNKEL (reference sequence). Trimming shortened V by 1 base and J by 8 bases, and 12 bases separated the two germline ends. The CDR3 length is 15 residues. CDR3 region: CASSQVAGRDSPLHF. The CDR3 DNA follows: TGTGCCAGCAGCCAAGTGGCAGGGAGAGATTCACCCCTCCACTTT.

The genes are TRBV7-2 and TRBJ2-3; no definite D call. The CDR3 covers 15 residues. The germline gives CDR1 SGHTA, CDR2 FQGNSA. V was trimmed by 5 bases and J by 0 bases, leaving 12 bases between them. CDR3 sequence: CASSPRRVSTDTQYF. CDR3 DNA sequence: TGTGCCAGCAGCCCCCGTAGGGTCAGCACAGATACGCAGTATTTT.

The V call is TRBV15, the J call TRBJ1-1, with D hard to call. Germline assignment: CDR1 LNHNV and CDR2 YYDKDF (reference sequence). Trimming took 3 bases from V and 1 from J, leaving 6 bases between them. CDR3 length: 13 residues. DNA for the CDR3: TGTGCCACCAGCAGCGGCTCGAACACTGAAGCTTTCTTT. Protein sequence: CATSSGSNTEAFF.

This clone was observed a few times. The DNA of the CDR3 is TGTGCCAGCAGCTTAGGGGCGAAGGATGGCTACACCTTC. Translation gives CASSLGAKDGYTF. The chain carries TRBV7-2 and TRBJ1-2; D call uncertain. Germline lookup yields CDR1 SGHTA and CDR2 FQGNSA. V shed 1 base and J shed 6 bases, with 9 bases lying between them. This CDR3 is 13 amino acids long.

The CDR3 loop is CATSRLSTRGQETQYF. CDR3 nucleotide sequence: TGTGCCACCAGCAGACTCTCAACTCGGGGACAAGAGACCCAGTACTTC. The chain couples TRBV15 to TRBJ2-5, with D possibly being TRBD2 (5 bases). The germline CDR1 and CDR2 sequences are LNHNV and YYDKDF (reference sequence). Trimming shortened V by 2 bases and J by 2 bases, and 15 bases separated the two germline ends. The CDR3 spans 16 residues. The full variable domain, rest sourced from reference TRBV15 and TRBJ2-5, is DAMVIQNPRYQVTQFGKPVTLSCSQTLNHNVMYWYQQKSSQAPKLLFHYYDKDFNNEADTPDNFQSRRPNTSFCFLDIRSPGLGDTAMYLCATSRLSTRGQETQYFGPGTRLLVL.